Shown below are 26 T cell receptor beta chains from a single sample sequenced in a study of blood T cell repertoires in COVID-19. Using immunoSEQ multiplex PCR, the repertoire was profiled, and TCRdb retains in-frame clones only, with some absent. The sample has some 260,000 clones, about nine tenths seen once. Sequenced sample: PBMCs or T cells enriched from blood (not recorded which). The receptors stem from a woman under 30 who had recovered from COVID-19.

CDR3 in DNA: TGTGCCACCAGCGCATGGACAGGGGACCACACTGAAGCTTTCTTT. Translation gives CATSAWTGDHTEAFF. The V and J genes are TRBV15 and TRBJ1-1, with 9 nucleotides matching TRBD1. The V gene end was trimmed by 5 bases and the J gene end by 3 bases; junction bases not matched to a gene: 7. The CDR3 extends over 15 amino acids. Germline CDR1 is LNHNV and CDR2 is YYDKDF (reference sequence).

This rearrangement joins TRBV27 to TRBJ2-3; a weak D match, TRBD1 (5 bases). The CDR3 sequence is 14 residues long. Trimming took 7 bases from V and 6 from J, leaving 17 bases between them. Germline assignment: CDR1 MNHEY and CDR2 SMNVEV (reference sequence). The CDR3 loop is CASTPLGNRDTQYF. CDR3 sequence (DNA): TGTGCCAGCACCCCTCTCGGTAACAGGGATACGCAGTATTTT.

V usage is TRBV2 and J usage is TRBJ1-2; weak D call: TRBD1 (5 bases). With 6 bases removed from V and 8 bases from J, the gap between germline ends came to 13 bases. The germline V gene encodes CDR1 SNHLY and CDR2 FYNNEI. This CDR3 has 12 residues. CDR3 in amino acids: CASRVGQNGYTF. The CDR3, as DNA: TGTGCCAGCAGAGTAGGACAAAACGGCTACACCTTC. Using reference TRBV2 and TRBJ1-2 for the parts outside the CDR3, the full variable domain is EPEVTQTPSHQVTQMGQEVILRCVPISNHLYFYWYRQILGQKVEFLVSFYNNEISEKSEIFDDQFSVERPDGSNFTLKIRSTKLEDSAMYFCASRVGQNGYTFGSGTRLTVV.

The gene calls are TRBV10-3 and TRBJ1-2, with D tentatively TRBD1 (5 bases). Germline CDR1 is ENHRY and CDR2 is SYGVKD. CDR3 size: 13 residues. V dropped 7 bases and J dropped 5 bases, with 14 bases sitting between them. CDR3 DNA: TGTGCCATCACGCAGCAGGAGGGGTATGGCTACACCTTC. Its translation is CAITQQEGYGYTF.

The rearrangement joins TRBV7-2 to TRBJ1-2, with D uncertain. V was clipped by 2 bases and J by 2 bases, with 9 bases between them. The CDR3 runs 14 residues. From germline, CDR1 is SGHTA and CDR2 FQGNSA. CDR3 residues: CASSLMRANYGYTF. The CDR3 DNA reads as TGTGCCAGCAGCTTAATGAGGGCGAACTATGGCTACACCTTC.

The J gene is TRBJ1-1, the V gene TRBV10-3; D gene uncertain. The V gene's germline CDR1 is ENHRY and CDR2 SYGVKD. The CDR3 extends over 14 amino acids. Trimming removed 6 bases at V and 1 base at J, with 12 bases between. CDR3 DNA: TGTGCCATCAGAGACGGAAGAGGGAACACTGAAGCTTTCTTT. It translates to CAIRDGRGNTEAFF.

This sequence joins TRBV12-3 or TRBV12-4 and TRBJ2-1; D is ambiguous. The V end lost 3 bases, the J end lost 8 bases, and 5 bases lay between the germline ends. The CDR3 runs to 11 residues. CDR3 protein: CASSFLYEQFF. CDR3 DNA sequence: TGTGCCAGCAGTTTTCTCTATGAGCAGTTCTTC.

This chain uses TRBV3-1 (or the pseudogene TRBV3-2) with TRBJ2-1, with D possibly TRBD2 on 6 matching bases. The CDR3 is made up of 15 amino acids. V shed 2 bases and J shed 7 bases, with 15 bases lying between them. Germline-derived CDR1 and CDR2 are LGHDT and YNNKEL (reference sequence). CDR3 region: CASSQHLAPGNEQFF. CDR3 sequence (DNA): TGTGCCAGCAGCCAACACCTAGCGCCGGGGAATGAGCAGTTCTTC.

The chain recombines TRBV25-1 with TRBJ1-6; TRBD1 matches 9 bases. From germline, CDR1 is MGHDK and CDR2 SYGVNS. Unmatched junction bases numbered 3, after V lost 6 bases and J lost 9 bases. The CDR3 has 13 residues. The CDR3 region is CASRGTGSSPLHF. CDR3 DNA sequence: TGTGCCAGCAGGGGGACAGGGAGTTCACCCCTCCACTTT. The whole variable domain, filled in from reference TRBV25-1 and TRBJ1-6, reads EADIYQTPRYLVIGTGKKITLECSQTMGHDKMYWYQQDPGMELHLIHYSYGVNSTEKGDLSSESTVSRIRTEHFPLTLESARPSHTSQYLCASRGTGSSPLHFGNGTRLTVT.

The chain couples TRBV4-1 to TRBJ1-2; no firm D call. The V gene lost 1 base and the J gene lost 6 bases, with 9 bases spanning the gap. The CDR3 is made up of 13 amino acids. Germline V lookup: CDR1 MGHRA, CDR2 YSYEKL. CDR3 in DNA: TGCGCCAGCAGCCAAGTGTCGGGGAATGGCTACACCTTC. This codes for CASSQVSGNGYTF.

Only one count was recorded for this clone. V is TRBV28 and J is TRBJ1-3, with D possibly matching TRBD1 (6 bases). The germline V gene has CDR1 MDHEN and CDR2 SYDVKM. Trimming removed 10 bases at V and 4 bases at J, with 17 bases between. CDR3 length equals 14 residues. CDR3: CATGTRTAGNTIYF. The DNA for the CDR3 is TGTGCCACCGGGACCAGGACAGCCGGAAACACCATATATTTT.

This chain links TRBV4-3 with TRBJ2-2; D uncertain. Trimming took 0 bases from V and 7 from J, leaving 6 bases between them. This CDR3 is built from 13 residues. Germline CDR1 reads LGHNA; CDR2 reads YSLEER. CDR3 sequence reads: CASSQDHGGELFF. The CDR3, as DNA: TGCGCCAGCAGCCAAGACCACGGCGGGGAGCTGTTTTTT.

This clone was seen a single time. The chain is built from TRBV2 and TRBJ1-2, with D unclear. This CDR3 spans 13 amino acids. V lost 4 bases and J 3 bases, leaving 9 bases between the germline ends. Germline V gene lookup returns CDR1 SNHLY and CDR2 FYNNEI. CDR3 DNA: TGTGCCAGCAGTGCCGAGGGTGACTATGGCTACACCTTC. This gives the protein CASSAEGDYGYTF.

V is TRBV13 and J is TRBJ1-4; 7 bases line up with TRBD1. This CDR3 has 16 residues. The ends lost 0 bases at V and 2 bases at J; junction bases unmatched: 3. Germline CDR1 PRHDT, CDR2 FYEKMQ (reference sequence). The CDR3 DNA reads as TGTGCCAGCAGCTTAGGTTTCAGGGGGACTAATGAAAAACTGTTTTTT. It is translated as CASSLGFRGTNEKLFF. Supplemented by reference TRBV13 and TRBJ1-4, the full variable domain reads AAGVIQSPRHLIKEKRETATLKCYPIPRHDTVYWYQQGPGQDPQFLISFYEKMQSDKGSIPDRFSAQQFSDYHSELNMSSLELGDSALYFCASSLGFRGTNEKLFFGSGTQLSVL.

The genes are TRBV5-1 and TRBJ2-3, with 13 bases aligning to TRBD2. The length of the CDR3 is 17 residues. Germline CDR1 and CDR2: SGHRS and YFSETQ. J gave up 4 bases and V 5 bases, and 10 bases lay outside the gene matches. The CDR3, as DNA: TGCGCCAGCAGAAGGGGGACTAGCGGGACAGTAGCAGATACGCAGTATTTT. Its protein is CASRRGTSGTVADTQYF.

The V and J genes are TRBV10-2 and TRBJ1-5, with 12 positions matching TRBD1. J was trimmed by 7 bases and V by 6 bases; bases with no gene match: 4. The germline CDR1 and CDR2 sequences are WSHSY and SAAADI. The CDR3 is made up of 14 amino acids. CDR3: CASRGTGGLQPQHF. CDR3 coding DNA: TGCGCCAGCAGGGGGACAGGGGGCTTGCAGCCCCAGCATTTT.

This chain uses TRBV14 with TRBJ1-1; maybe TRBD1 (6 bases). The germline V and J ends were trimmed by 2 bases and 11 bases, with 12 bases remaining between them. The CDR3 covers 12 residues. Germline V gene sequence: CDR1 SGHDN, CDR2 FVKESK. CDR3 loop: CASSQSFTGAFF. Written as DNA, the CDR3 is TGTGCCAGCAGCCAAAGCTTTACAGGGGCTTTCTTT.

CDR3 sequence reads: CASSPGTSGPQYF. The DNA of the CDR3 is TGTGCCAGCAGTCCGGGGACTAGCGGGCCCCAGTACTTC. The J gene is TRBJ2-7, the V gene TRBV6-5, with 12 bases identical to TRBD2. In germline, CDR1 is MNHEY, CDR2 SVGAGI. J gave up 10 bases and V 5 bases, and 6 bases lay outside the gene matches. The CDR3 spans 13 residues.

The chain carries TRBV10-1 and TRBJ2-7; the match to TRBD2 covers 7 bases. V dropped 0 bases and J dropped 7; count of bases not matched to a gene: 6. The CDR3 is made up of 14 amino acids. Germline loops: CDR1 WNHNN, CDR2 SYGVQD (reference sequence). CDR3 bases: TGCGCCAGCAGTGAGTCAGTGGGGACTATTGAGCAGTACTTC. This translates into CASSESVGTIEQYF.

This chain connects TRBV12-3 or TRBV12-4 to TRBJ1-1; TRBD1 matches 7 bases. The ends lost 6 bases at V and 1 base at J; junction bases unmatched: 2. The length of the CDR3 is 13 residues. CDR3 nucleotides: TGTGCCAGCAGGGGGACAGCGAACACTGAAGCTTTCTTT. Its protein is CASRGTANTEAFF.

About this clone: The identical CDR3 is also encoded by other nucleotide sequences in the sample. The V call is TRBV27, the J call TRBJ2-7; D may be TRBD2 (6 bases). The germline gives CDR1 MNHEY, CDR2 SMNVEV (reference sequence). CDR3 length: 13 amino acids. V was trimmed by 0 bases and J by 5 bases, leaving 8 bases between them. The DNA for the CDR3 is TGTGCCAGCAGTTTATCAGGAGGGAACGAGCAGTACTTC. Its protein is CASSLSGGNEQYF.

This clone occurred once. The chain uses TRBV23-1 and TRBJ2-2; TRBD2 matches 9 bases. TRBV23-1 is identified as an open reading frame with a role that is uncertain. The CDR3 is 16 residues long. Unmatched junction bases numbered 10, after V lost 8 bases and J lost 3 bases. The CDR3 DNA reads TGCGCCAGCTGCTATAGCGGGAGAGGGTACACCGGGGAGCTGTTTTTT. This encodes CASCYSGRGYTGELFF.

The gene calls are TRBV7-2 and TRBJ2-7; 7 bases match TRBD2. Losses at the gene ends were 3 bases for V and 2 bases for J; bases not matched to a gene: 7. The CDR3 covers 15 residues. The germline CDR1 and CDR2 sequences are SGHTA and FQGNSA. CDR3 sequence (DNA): TGTGCCAGCAGCTTCCGTCCTAGCGGACCCTACGAGCAGTACTTC. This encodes CASSFRPSGPYEQYF.

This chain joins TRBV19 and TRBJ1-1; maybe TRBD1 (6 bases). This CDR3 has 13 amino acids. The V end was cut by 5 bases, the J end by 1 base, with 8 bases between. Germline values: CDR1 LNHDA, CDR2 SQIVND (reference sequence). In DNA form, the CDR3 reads TGTGCCAGTAGTGGGACACGGAACACTGAAGCTTTCTTT. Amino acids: CASSGTRNTEAFF.

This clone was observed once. Here the CDR3 reads CASAVRVQDSPLHF. For the CDR3, the DNA is TGCGCCAGCGCTGTCAGGGTTCAGGATTCACCCCTCCACTTT. V gene TRBV5-1 combines with J gene TRBJ1-6; a possible D gene is TRBD1 (5 bases). Trimming cost V 7 bases and J 8 bases, with 16 bases left between them. CDR3 length: 14 amino acids. Germline CDR1 SGHRS, CDR2 YFSETQ.

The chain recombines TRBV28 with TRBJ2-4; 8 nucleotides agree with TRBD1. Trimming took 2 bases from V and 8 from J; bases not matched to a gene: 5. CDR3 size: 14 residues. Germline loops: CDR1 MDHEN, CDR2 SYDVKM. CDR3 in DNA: TGTGCCAGCAGTTTAGTGGACAGGGCCCACATTCAGTACTTC. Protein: CASSLVDRAHIQYF.